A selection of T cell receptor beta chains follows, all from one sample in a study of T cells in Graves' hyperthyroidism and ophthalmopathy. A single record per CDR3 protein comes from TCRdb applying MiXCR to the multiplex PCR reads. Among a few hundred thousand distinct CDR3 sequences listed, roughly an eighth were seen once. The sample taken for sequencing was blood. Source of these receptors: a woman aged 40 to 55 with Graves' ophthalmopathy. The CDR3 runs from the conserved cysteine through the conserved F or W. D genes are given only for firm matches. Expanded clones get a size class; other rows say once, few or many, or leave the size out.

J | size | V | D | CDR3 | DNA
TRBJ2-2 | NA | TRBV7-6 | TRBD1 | CASSLGRDRPNTGELFF | TGTGCCAGCAGCTTAGGGCGGGACAGGCCGAACACCGGGGAGCTGTTTTTT
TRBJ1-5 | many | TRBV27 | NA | CASSLSSAGNQPQHF | TGTGCCAGCAGTTTATCCTCGGCGGGCAATCAGCCCCAGCATTTT
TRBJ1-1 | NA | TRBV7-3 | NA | CVEWTEAFF | TGTGTGGAGTGGACTGAAGCTTTCTTT
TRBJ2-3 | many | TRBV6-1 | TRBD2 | CASSGTSKDTQYF | TGTGCCAGCAGTGGGACTAGCAAAGATACGCAGTATTTT
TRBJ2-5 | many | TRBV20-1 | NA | CSALTPSGQETQYF | TGCAGTGCCTTAACACCCTCGGGACAAGAGACCCAGTACTTC
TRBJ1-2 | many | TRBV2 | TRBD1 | CASMKKGAGGYTF | TGTGCCAGCATGAAGAAGGGGGCGGGTGGCTACACCTTC
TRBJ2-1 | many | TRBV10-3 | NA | CAISGSPQGYNEQFF | TGTGCCATCAGTGGTAGTCCGCAGGGCTACAATGAGCAGTTCTTC
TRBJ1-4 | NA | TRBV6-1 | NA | CASSKRQTNEKLFF | TGTGCCAGCAGCAAACGACAGACTAATGAAAAACTGTTTTTT
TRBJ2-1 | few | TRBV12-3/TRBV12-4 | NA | CASSFPSRHEQFF | TGTGCCAGCAGTTTTCCCTCGCGCCATGAGCAGTTCTTC
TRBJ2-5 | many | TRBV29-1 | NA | CSVERVSSGGETQYF | TGCAGCGTAGAGAGGGTCTCTTCGGGTGGGGAGACCCAGTACTTC
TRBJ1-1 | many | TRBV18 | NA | CASSPRSNEAFF | TGTGCCAGCTCACCTCGGTCTAATGAAGCTTTCTTT
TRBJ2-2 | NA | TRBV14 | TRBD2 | CASSGLADYTGELFF | TGTGCCAGCAGCGGACTAGCAGATTACACCGGGGAGCTGTTTTTT
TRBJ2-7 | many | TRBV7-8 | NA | CASSPSDGTYEQYF | TGTGCCAGCAGTCCTTCGGACGGAACCTACGAGCAGTACTTC
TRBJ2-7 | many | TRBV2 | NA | CASRDTQRYEQYF | TGTGCCAGCAGAGACACTCAACGGTACGAGCAGTACTTC
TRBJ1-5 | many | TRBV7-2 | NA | CASSLAPRDRSNQPQHF | TGTGCCAGCAGCTTAGCGCCTAGAGACAGGAGCAATCAGCCCCAGCATTTT
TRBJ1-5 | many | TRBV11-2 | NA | CASSLTSRQPQHF | TGTGCCAGCAGCTTAACCTCAAGGCAGCCCCAGCATTTT
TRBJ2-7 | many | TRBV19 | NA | CASSHTRQSYEQYF | TGTGCCAGTAGCCATACCCGACAGAGCTACGAGCAGTACTTC
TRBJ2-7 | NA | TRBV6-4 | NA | CASRAGQSSYNEQYF | TGTGCCAGCAGAGCGGGACAGAGCTCCTACAATGAGCAGTACTTC
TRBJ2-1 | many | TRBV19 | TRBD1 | CASSLSPGTGSIYNEQFF | TGTGCCAGTAGTCTAAGTCCCGGGACAGGGTCCATTTACAATGAGCAGTTCTTC
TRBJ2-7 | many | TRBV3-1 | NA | CASSPNDNYEQYF | TGTGCCAGCAGCCCTAATGACAACTACGAGCAGTACTTC
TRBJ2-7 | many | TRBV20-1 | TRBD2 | CSARASGRKYEQYF | TGCAGTGCTAGAGCTAGCGGGAGAAAGTACGAGCAGTACTTC
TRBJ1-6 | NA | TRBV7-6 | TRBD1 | CASSLQGAQNSPLHF | TGTGCCAGCAGCTTACAGGGGGCCCAGAATTCACCCCTCCACTTT
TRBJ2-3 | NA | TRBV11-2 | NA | CASSPASDGTQYF | TGTGCCAGCAGCCCCGCTAGCGACGGTACGCAGTATTTT
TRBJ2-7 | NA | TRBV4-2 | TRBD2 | CASSLTGTSGSTYEQYF | TGTGCCAGCAGCCTGACGGGGACTAGCGGGAGTACCTACGAGCAGTACTTC
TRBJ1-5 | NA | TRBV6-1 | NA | CASSDRRNQPQHF | TGTGCCAGCAGTGATCGGCGGAATCAGCCCCAGCATTTT
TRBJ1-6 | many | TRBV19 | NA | CASSIPRGRRNSPLHF | TGTGCCAGTAGTATACCCCGCGGACGGAGAAATTCACCCCTCCACTTT
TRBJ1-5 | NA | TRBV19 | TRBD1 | CASSKTLRTGTNQPQHF | TGTGCCAGTAGTAAGACGTTAAGGACAGGGACCAATCAGCCCCAGCATTTT
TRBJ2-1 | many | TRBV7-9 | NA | CASSVDGRSYNEQFF | TGTGCCAGCAGCGTTGACGGCCGCTCCTACAATGAGCAGTTCTTC
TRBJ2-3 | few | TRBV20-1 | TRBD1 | CSASAGQGVFGAHTDTQYF | TGCAGTGCTAGCGCGGGACAGGGGGTGTTTGGGGCCCACACAGATACGCAGTATTTT
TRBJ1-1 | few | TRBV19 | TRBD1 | CASSPRQGAGGMNTEAFF | TGTGCCAGTAGTCCAAGACAGGGGGCAGGGGGGATGAACACTGAAGCTTTCTTT
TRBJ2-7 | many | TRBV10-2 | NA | CASSGGIAYEQYF | TGCGCCAGCAGTGGTGGGATAGCCTACGAGCAGTACTTC
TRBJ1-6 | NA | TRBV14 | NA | CASSQTLGASPLHF | TGTGCCAGCAGCCAAACCCTAGGGGCTTCACCCCTCCACTTT
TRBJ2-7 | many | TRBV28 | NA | CASSSPAASASYEQYF | TGTGCCAGCAGTTCCCCCGCAGCTAGTGCCTCCTACGAGCAGTACTTC
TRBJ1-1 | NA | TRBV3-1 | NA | CASSQVAVNTEAFF | TGTGCCAGCAGCCAAGTGGCCGTGAACACTGAAGCTTTCTTT
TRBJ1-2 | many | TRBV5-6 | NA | CASSSQGAGYTF | TGTGCCAGCAGCTCCCAGGGTGCTGGCTACACCTTC
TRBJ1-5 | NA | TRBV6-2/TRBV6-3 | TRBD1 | CASRILGQGNQPQHF | TGTGCCAGCAGGATTCTAGGACAGGGCAATCAGCCCCAGCATTTT
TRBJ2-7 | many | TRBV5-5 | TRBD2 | CASSSIAGGTYEQYF | TGTGCCAGCAGCTCCATAGCGGGAGGCACCTACGAGCAGTACTTC
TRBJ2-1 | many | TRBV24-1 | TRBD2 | CATSSSGSPFMYEQFF | TGTGCCACCAGTTCTAGCGGGAGTCCATTTATGTATGAGCAGTTCTTC
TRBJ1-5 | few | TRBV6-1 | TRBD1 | CASSPNRGTGPQHF | TGTGCCAGCAGTCCTAACAGGGGCACGGGGCCCCAGCATTTT
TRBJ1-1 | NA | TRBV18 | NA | CASSPRGSDTEAFF | TGTGCCAGCTCACCACGGGGGTCGGACACTGAAGCTTTCTTT
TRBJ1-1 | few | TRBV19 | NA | CASSIERGSAFF | TGTGCCAGTAGTATAGAAAGGGGGTCGGCTTTCTTT
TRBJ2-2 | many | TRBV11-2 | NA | CASSSLGQNTGELFF | TGTGCCAGCAGCTCACTAGGACAGAACACCGGGGAGCTGTTTTTT
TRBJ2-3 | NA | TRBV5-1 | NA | CASSLAFRGITDTQYF | TGCGCCAGCAGCTTGGCCTTCAGGGGAATCACAGATACGCAGTATTTT
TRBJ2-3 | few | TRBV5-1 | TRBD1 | CASSAGQGGDDTQYF | TGCGCCAGCAGCGCGGGACAGGGGGGGGACGATACGCAGTATTTT
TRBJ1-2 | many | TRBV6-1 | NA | CASRTGGQSNYGYTF | TGTGCCAGCAGGACCGGTGGACAGTCTAACTATGGCTACACCTTC
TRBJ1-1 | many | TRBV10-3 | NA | CAISGSSSPEAFF | TGTGCCATCAGTGGAAGTTCCAGTCCTGAAGCTTTCTTT
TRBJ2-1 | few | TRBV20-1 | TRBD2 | CSARVSGASGDNEQFF | TGCAGTGCTAGAGTGAGTGGGGCTAGCGGGGACAATGAGCAGTTCTTC
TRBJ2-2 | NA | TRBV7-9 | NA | CASSSPRDVSPTGELFF | TGTGCCAGCAGTTCACCCCGGGACGTATCCCCCACCGGGGAGCTGTTTTTT
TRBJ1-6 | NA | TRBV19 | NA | CASSIGRSSYNSPLHF | TGTGCCAGTAGTATCGGCAGGAGCTCCTATAATTCACCCCTCCACTTT
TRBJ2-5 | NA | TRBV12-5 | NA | CASGLTPLIWGGQETQYF | TGTGCTAGTGGTTTGACACCTTTAATTTGGGGCGGGCAAGAGACCCAGTACTTC
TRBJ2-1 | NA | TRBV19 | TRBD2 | CASSTRLAGANEQFF | TGTGCCAGTAGTACCCGACTAGCGGGGGCCAATGAGCAGTTCTTC
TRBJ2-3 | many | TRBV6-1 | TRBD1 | CASRYRGRDTQYF | TGTGCCAGCAGATACAGGGGGCGAGATACGCAGTATTTT
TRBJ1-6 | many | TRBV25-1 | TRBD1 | CASSEGQTGIRSPLHF | TGTGCCAGCAGTGAGGGACAGACAGGGATCAGGTCACCCCTCCACTTT
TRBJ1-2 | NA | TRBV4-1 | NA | CASSPLGAVANYGYTF | TGCGCCAGCAGCCCTCTAGGGGCAGTGGCTAACTATGGCTACACCTTC
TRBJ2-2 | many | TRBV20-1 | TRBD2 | CSARGLAGGNTGELFF | TGCAGTGCTAGAGGACTAGCGGGAGGGAACACCGGGGAGCTGTTTTTT
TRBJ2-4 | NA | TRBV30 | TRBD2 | CAWGPRLTSGRARAKNIQYF | TGTGCCTGGGGCCCCCGGTTAACTAGCGGGAGGGCCAGGGCCAAAAACATTCAGTACTTC
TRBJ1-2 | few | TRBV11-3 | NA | CASSFRSGYGYTF | TGTGCCAGCAGCTTCCGGAGCGGCTATGGCTACACCTTC